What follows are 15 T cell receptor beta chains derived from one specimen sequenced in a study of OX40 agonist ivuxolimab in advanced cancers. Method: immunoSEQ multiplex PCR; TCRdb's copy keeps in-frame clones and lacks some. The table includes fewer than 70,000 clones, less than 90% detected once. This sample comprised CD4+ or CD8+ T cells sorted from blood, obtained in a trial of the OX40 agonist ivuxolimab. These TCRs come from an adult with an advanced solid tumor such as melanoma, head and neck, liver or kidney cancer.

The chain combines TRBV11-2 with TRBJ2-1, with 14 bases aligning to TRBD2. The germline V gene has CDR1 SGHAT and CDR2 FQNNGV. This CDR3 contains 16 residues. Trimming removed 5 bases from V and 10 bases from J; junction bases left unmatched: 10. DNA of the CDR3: TGTGCCAGCAGCACAGGACTAGCGGGGGGTACAATGGAGCAGTTCTTC. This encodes CASSTGLAGGTMEQFF.

CDR3 sequence: CASSRASTDTQYF. The CDR3 DNA sequence: TGTGCCAGCAGCCGTGCCAGCACAGATACGCAGTATTTT. The V call is TRBV14, the J call TRBJ2-3; no reliable D call. Germline V gene sequence: CDR1 SGHDN, CDR2 FVKESK. There are 13 residues in the CDR3. Deletions cut 4 bases from V and 0 bases from J, with 5 bases between.

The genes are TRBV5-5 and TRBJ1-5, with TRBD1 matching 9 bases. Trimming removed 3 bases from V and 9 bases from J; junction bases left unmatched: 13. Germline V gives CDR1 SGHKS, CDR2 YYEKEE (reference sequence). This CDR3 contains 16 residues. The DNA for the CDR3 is TGTGCCAGCAGCTCCGGGGCCGACAGGGGGAGACGGCCCCAGCATTTT. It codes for CASSSGADRGRRPQHF.

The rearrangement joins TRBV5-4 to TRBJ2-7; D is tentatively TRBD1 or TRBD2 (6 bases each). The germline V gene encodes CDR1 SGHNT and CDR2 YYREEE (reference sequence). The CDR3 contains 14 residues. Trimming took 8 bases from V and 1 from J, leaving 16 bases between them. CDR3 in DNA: TGTGCCAGATTCGCCGGGGGCCGGTCCTACGAGCAGTACTTC. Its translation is CARFAGGRSYEQYF.

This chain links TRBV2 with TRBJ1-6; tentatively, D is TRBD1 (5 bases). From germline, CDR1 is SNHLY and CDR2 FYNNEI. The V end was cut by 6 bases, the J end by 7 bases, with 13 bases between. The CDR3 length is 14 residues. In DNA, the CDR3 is TGTGCCAGCAGGGCGGGACCGACCAATTCACCCCTCCACTTT. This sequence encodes CASRAGPTNSPLHF.

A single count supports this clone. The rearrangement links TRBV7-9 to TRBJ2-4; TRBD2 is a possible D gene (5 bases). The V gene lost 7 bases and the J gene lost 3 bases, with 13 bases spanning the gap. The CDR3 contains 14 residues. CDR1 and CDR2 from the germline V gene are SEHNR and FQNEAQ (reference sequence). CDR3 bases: TGTGCCAGCACCGGGGTAGCCAGCAAAAACATTCAGTACTTC. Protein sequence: CASTGVASKNIQYF.

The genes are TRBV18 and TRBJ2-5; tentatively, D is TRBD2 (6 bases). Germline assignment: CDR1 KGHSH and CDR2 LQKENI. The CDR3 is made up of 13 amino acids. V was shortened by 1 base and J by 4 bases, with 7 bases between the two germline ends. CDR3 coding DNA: TGTGCCAGCTCACCACGCGGGGCAGAGACCCAGTACTTC. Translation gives CASSPRGAETQYF.

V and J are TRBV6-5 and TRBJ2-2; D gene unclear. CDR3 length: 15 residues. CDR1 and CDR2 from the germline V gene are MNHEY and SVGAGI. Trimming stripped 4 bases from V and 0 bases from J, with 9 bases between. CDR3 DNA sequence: TGTGCCAGCAGTTGGACCGTTTCGAACACCGGGGAGCTGTTTTTT. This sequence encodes CASSWTVSNTGELFF.

In nucleotides, the CDR3 is TGTGCTAGTGGTAGAGGACAGACCCAGTACTTC. Translated, it gives CASGRGQTQYF. The chain carries TRBV12-5 and TRBJ2-5; D is uncertain. The CDR3 has 11 residues. Trimming shortened V by 5 bases and J by 6 bases, and 7 bases separated the two germline ends. From germline, CDR1 is LGHNT and CDR2 FRNRAP. Complete variable domain (other parts from reference TRBV12-5 and TRBJ2-5): DARVTQTPRHKVTEMGQEVTMRCQPILGHNTVFWYRQTMMQGLELLAYFRNRAPLDDSGMPKDRFSAEMPDATLATLKIQPSEPRDSAVYFCASGRGQTQYFGPGTRLLVL.

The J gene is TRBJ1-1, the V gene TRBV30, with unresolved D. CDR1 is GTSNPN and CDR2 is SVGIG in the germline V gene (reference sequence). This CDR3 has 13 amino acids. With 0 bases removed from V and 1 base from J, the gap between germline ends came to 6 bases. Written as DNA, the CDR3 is TGTGCCTGGAGTGTTGGTAGGAACACTGAAGCTTTCTTT. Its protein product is CAWSVGRNTEAFF.

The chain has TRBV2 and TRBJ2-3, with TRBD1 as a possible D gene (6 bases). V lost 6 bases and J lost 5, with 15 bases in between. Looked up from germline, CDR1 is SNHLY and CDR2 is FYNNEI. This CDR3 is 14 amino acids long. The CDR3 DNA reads TGTGCCAGCAGCGACAGGTTATCTGGAGATACGCAGTATTTT. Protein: CASSDRLSGDTQYF.

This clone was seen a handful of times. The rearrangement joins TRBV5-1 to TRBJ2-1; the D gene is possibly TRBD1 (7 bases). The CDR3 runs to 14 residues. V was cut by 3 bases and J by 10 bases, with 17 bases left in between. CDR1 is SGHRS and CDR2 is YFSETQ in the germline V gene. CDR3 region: CASSSEGQFLEQFF. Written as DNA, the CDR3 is TGCGCCAGCAGCTCGGAGGGACAGTTTCTCGAGCAGTTCTTC.

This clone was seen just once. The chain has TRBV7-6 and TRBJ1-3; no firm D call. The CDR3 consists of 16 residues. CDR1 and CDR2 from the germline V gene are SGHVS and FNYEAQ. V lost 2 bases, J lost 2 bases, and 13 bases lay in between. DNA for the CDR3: TGTGCCAGCAGCTTACTACTCGGAGGGACTGGAAACACCATATATTTT. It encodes CASSLLLGGTGNTIYF.

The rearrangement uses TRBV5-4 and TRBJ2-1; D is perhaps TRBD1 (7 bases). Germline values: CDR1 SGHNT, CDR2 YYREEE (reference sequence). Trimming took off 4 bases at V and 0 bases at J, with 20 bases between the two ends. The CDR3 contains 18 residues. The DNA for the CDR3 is TGTGCCAGCAGCCGCGGGACAGCTCAGGTTAGCTCCTACAATGAGCAGTTCTTC. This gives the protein CASSRGTAQVSSYNEQFF.

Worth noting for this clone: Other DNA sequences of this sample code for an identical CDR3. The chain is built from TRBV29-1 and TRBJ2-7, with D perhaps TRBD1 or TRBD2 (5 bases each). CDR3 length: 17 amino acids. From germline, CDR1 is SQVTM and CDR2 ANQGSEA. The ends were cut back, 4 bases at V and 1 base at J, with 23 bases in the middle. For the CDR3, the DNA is TGCAGCGTTGTAATCCGGGGTCGGGGCCGGGGTTCCTACGAGCAGTACTTC. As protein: CSVVIRGRGRGSYEQYF.